This T cell receptor beta chain appears in the sequencing data of a study of blood T cell repertoires in COVID-19. The CDR3 extends over 17 amino acids. With V trimmed by 7 bases and J by 5 bases, 7 bases remained unmatched. Germline V gene data show CDR1 as KGHDR and CDR2 as SFDVKD. Produced via immunoSEQ multiplex PCR; TCRdb's table is partial and in-frame only. In the table there are fewer than 200,000 clones, roughly 90% of which are singletons. The rearrangement uses TRBV24-1 and TRBJ2-1, with 16 bases aligning to TRBD2. What was sequenced was peripheral blood. The clonotype originates from a man between 18 and 35 years old with COVID-19, enrolled during active disease. The CDR3 region is CATSDGTSGRANNEQFF. The CDR3 bases are TGTGCCACCAGCGATGGGACTAGCGGGAGGGCCAACAATGAGCAGTTCTTC.